One sample yielded the 22 T cell receptor beta chains listed below, sequenced in a study of blood T cell repertoires in COVID-19. Produced via immunoSEQ multiplex PCR; TCRdb's table is partial and in-frame only. The table lists about 290,000 clones, under 90% of them singletons. Sequences were obtained from peripheral blood. These receptors all stem from a woman between 40 and 55 years old who had recovered from COVID-19.

The V gene is TRBV21-1, the J gene TRBJ2-1; TRBD2 reflects the table's D call only, with no check against the DNA. TRBV21-1 is labeled a pseudogene. This CDR3 contains 20 residues. The CDR3 bases are TGTGCCAGCAGCAAAAGCGGACGGGAGGGTTGCCACGCTACTAGCGCTGAGCAGTTCTTC. Translated, it gives CASSKSGREGCHATSAEQFF.

The chain recombines TRBV6-6 with TRBJ2-3; 16 bases map to TRBD2. The CDR3 covers 20 residues. Trimming took 6 bases from V and 2 from J; bases not matched to a gene: 14. CDR1 is MNHNY and CDR2 is SVGAGI in the germline V gene (reference sequence). CDR3 sequence reads: CASSTQGLAGGPRHTDTQYF. Here the CDR3 DNA reads TGTGCCAGCAGCACCCAGGGACTAGCGGGAGGGCCGCGACACACAGATACGCAGTATTTT.

This clone occurred a few times. The CDR3 nucleotides are TGTGCCAGTAGTCCGGGACTATACAATGAGCAGTTCTTC. Its translation: CASSPGLYNEQFF. The rearrangement joins TRBV19 to TRBJ2-1; 7 nucleotides line up with TRBD2. V lost 5 bases and J lost 4; bases outside the gene matches: 2. The CDR3 totals 13 residues. Per the germline V gene, CDR1 is LNHDA and CDR2 is SQIVND (reference sequence).

This chain uses TRBV7-2 with TRBJ2-3; TRBD1 aligns across 10 bases. This CDR3 comprises 16 residues. With V trimmed by 5 bases and J by 0 bases, 5 bases remained unmatched. From germline, CDR1 is SGHTA and CDR2 FQGNSA. The CDR3 spells CASSARDRGSTDTQYF. The CDR3 DNA is TGTGCCAGCAGCGCCCGGGACAGGGGTAGCACAGATACGCAGTATTTT.

The V gene is TRBV19, the J gene TRBJ2-3; the D is unclear. Trimming pared 4 bases from V and 5 bases from J, leaving 19 bases between. Germline assignment: CDR1 LNHDA and CDR2 SQIVND (reference sequence). This CDR3 contains 16 residues. CDR3 amino acids: CASSTNPDSPVDTQYF. DNA for the CDR3: TGTGCCAGTAGTACTAACCCCGACTCTCCCGTAGATACGCAGTATTTT.

The CDR3 sequence is CASSTKRTSGSYEQYF. The CDR3 bases are TGTGCCAGCAGTACGAAAAGGACTAGCGGGAGCTACGAGCAGTACTTC. The V and J genes are TRBV6-6 and TRBJ2-7; TRBD2 matches 13 bases. Trimming took 5 bases from V and 3 from J; bases not matched to a gene: 7. Germline CDR1 and CDR2: MNHNY and SVGAGI (reference sequence). This CDR3 has 16 amino acids.

This chain connects TRBV5-6 to TRBJ2-7, with D possibly being TRBD2 (6 bases). V dropped 4 bases and J dropped 2 bases, with 22 bases sitting between them. CDR1 and CDR2 (germline): SGHDT, YYEEEE. CDR3 length: 17 residues. CDR3: CASSPFAVADSPYEQYF. CDR3 coding DNA: TGTGCCAGCAGCCCATTTGCTGTAGCGGATTCCCCCTACGAGCAGTACTTC. The variable domain in full, completed from reference TRBV5-6 and TRBJ2-7, reads DAGVTQSPTHLIKTRGQQVTLRCSPKSGHDTVSWYQQALGQGPQFIFQYYEEEERQRGNFPDRFSGHQFPNYSSELNVNALLLGDSALYLCASSPFAVADSPYEQYFGPGTRLTVT.

This chain connects TRBV7-9 to TRBJ2-3; 10 bases match TRBD2. Germline-derived CDR1 and CDR2 are SEHNR and FQNEAQ (reference sequence). V lost 1 base to trimming and J lost 3 bases; unmatched junction nucleotides: 1. There are 15 residues in the CDR3. The CDR3 region has the DNA TGTGCCAGCAGCTTAGTAGCGGGAGGAACAGATACGCAGTATTTT. Residues: CASSLVAGGTDTQYF.

The rearrangement links TRBV28 to TRBJ2-1; 16 bases map to TRBD2. This CDR3 spans 15 amino acids. V shed 4 bases and J 12 bases; nucleotides not matched to a gene: 6. From germline, CDR1 is MDHEN and CDR2 SYDVKM. The CDR3 sequence: CASSSGTSGREGQFF. CDR3 bases: TGTGCCAGCAGTTCGGGGACTAGCGGGAGGGAAGGGCAGTTCTTC.

V gene TRBV7-2 combines with J gene TRBJ2-7; D might be TRBD1 (7 bases). The CDR3 totals 14 residues. Germline V gene lookup returns CDR1 SGHTA and CDR2 FQGNSA. V shed 2 bases and J shed 3 bases, with 11 bases lying between them. The CDR3 bases are TGTGCCAGCAGCTTAACGGGGGACAGCTACGAGCAGTACTTC. Its protein is CASSLTGDSYEQYF.

This chain connects TRBV3-1 (or the pseudogene TRBV3-2) to TRBJ1-2; D is undetermined. CDR1 and CDR2 (germline): LGHDT, YNNKEL (reference sequence). Deletions cut 1 base from V and 5 bases from J, with 14 bases between. This CDR3 is built from 15 residues. The DNA for the CDR3 is TGTGCCAGCAGCCAAGCCTTGTTCGGAGTATATGGCTACACCTTC. It codes for CASSQALFGVYGYTF.

The chain has TRBV6-1 and TRBJ1-1, with a possible D match to TRBD1 (6 bases). V lost 3 bases, J lost 3 bases, and 17 bases lay in between. The CDR3 has 16 residues. Germline V CDR1 and CDR2: MNHNS, SASEGT. In nucleotides, the CDR3 is TGTGCCAGCAGTGACGGCACAGGGCGGTGGGACACTGAAGCTTTCTTT. Its translation is CASSDGTGRWDTEAFF.

The CDR3 DNA sequence: TGTGCCAGCAGCTTAGGACAGGGGCGCGATGAGCAGTTCTTC. The encoded protein is CASSLGQGRDEQFF. The chain links TRBV11-3 to TRBJ2-1, with 8 positions matching TRBD1. Germline CDR1 and CDR2: SGHNT and YENEEA. V was clipped by 1 base and J by 8 bases; unmatched bases: 4. This CDR3 is built from 14 residues. Complete variable domain (other parts from reference TRBV11-3 and TRBJ2-1): EAGVVQSPRYKIIEKKQPVAFWCNPISGHNTLYWYLQNLGQGPELLIRYENEEAVDDSQLPKDRFSAERLKGVDSTLKIQPAELGDSAVYLCASSLGQGRDEQFFGPGTRLTVL.

Only one count was recorded for this clone. The CDR3 loop is CASSVVGSGGPYNEQFF. The DNA of the CDR3 is TGTGCCAGCAGCGTAGTAGGCTCCGGGGGGCCCTACAATGAGCAGTTCTTC. The chain employs TRBV9 and TRBJ2-1; tentative D call: TRBD2 (7 bases). The CDR3 covers 17 residues. V lost 0 bases and J 2 bases, leaving 15 bases between the germline ends. Germline V gives CDR1 SGDLS, CDR2 YYNGEE.

The chain combines TRBV5-1 with TRBJ2-7; 9 bases are shared with TRBD1. After removal of 4 bases from V and 5 bases from J, the junction contained 10 bases not matched to a gene. The CDR3 extends over 15 amino acids. Per the germline V gene, CDR1 is SGHRS and CDR2 is YFSETQ. CDR3 protein: CASSRRDRDTDEQYF. The CDR3 nucleotides read TGCGCCAGCAGCCGCCGGGACAGGGATACCGACGAGCAGTACTTC.

This clone is a singleton in its sample. The chain is built from TRBV10-1 and TRBJ2-1, with 8 bases fitting TRBD1. V gave up 6 bases and J gave up 6 bases; unmatched junction bases: 10. The CDR3 runs 15 residues. Germline lookup yields CDR1 WNHNN and CDR2 SYGVQD (reference sequence). The CDR3, as DNA: TGCGCCAGCAGGGACACAGGGGGGATGGTCAATGAGCAGTTCTTC. It yields the protein CASRDTGGMVNEQFF.

DNA for the CDR3: TGTGCCAGCAGTTACAGTGGCCCAGATACGCAGTATTTT. It translates to CASSYSGPDTQYF. The chain links TRBV6-6 to TRBJ2-3; unclear D gene. The V end was cut by 2 bases, the J end by 4 bases, with 7 bases between. This CDR3 contains 13 residues. The germline CDR1 and CDR2 sequences are MNHNY and SVGAGI (reference sequence).

The chain uses TRBV30 and TRBJ2-3, with 7 bases fitting TRBD2. Germline V CDR1 and CDR2: GTSNPN, SVGIG (reference sequence). V was clipped by 4 bases and J by 0 bases; unmatched bases: 7. The CDR3 has 15 residues. Here the CDR3 reads CAWTGAGLSTDTQYF. The CDR3 bases are TGTGCCTGGACAGGAGCGGGGCTCAGCACAGATACGCAGTATTTT. Full variable domain (missing parts from reference TRBV30 and TRBJ2-3): SQTIHQWPATLVQPVGSPLSLECTVEGTSNPNLYWYRQAAGRGLQLLFYSVGIGQISSEVPQNLSASRPQDRQFILSSKKLLLSDSGFYLCAWTGAGLSTDTQYFGPGTRLTVL.

This chain uses TRBV27 with TRBJ2-2; 7 bases align to TRBD2. The V gene's germline CDR1 is MNHEY and CDR2 SMNVEV (reference sequence). The V and J ends lost 1 base and 5 bases, in that order; junction bases with no gene match: 4. The CDR3 consists of 15 residues. CDR3 sequence (DNA): TGTGCCAGCAGTTTATGGGGTAGCGGGACCGGGGAGCTGTTTTTT. Translated, it gives CASSLWGSGTGELFF.

The V gene is TRBV5-1, the J gene TRBJ1-2, with 7 bases aligning to TRBD1. After removal of 0 bases from V and 6 bases from J, the junction contained 8 bases not matched to a gene. CDR1 is SGHRS, CDR2 YFSETQ, per germline. This CDR3 has 15 amino acids. The CDR3 sequence is CASSLESRGRDGYTF. As DNA, the CDR3 is TGCGCCAGCAGCTTGGAAAGCAGGGGGAGAGATGGCTACACCTTC. Full variable domain (missing parts from reference TRBV5-1 and TRBJ1-2): KAGVTQTPRYLIKTRGQQVTLSCSPISGHRSVSWYQQTPGQGLQFLFEYFSETQRNKGNFPGRFSGRQFSNSRSEMNVSTLELGDSALYLCASSLESRGRDGYTFGSGTRLTVV.

This clone was found once. The J gene is TRBJ2-7, the V gene TRBV5-1, with 10 nucleotides matching TRBD2. J lost 6 bases, V lost 4 bases, and 7 bases had no gene match. The length of the CDR3 is 14 residues. In germline, CDR1 is SGHRS, CDR2 YFSETQ. As DNA, the CDR3 is TGCGCCAGCAGCGGTCTAGCGGGAGTAACCGAGCAGTACTTC. It codes for CASSGLAGVTEQYF.

The chain uses TRBV4-1 and TRBJ2-5; 12 nucleotides agree with TRBD1. Unmatched junction bases numbered 14, after V lost 1 base and J lost 5 bases. Germline CDR1 is MGHRA and CDR2 is YSYEKL. This CDR3 has 19 residues. CDR3 sequence: CASSQVSSMGTGGEETQYF. The CDR3 coding sequence is TGCGCCAGCAGCCAAGTCAGTAGTATGGGGACAGGGGGCGAGGAGACCCAGTACTTC.